These T cell receptor beta chains were read from a single sample in a study of blood T cells in healthy people across ages. TCRdb processed the 5' RACE reads anew with MiXCR; each CDR3 protein has one entry. Of about 1.7 million distinct CDR3 sequences in the sample, 28% were seen once. The specimen was blood. The source of these receptors is a woman aged 25 to 45 in good health. The CDR3 runs from the conserved cysteine through the conserved F or W. Fields, in order: clone size, J gene, V gene, D gene, CDR3 protein, CDR3 DNA. The D gene is left open where the match is weak. The size field is filled for only some rows; it gives once, few, many or a size class.

>-|TRBJ2-3|TRBV27|-
CASSWLATRAAHYF
TGTGCCAGCAGTTGGCTGGCTACAAGGGCTGCGCACTATTTT
>-|TRBJ1-2|TRBV5-4|-
CASSFEGPYYGYTF
TGTGCCAGCAGCTTTGAGGGCCCTTACTATGGCTACACCTTC
>many|TRBJ2-2|TRBV15|-
CATRGAGDTGELFF
TGTGCCACCCGGGGGGCGGGGGACACCGGGGAGCTGTTTTTT
>many|TRBJ2-3|TRBV7-2|TRBD1
CASSLAQGADTQYF
TGTGCCAGCAGCTTAGCGCAGGGGGCAGATACGCAGTATTTT
>few|TRBJ2-7|TRBV25-1|-
CASREQGRDYEQYF
TGTGCCAGCAGAGAACAGGGACGTGACTACGAGCAGTACTTC
>-|TRBJ2-3|TRBV5-5|TRBD2
CASRVAGPPDNTQYF
TGTGCCAGCCGAGTAGCGGGGCCACCTGATAATACGCAGTATTTT
>-|TRBJ2-1|TRBV15|-
CATSRDRQSEQFF
TGTGCCACCAGCAGAGACCGACAGAGTGAGCAGTTCTTC
>few|TRBJ2-7|TRBV18|-
CASSPQPGRTTYEQYF
TGTGCCAGCTCACCGCAGCCGGGACGGACGACCTACGAGCAGTACTTC
>-|TRBJ2-1|TRBV21-1|-
CASSKSVWGTLAGVLPYNEQFF
TGTGCCAGCAGCAAAAGTGTCTGGGGGACCCTGGCGGGGGTCCTACCCTACAATGAGCAGTTCTTC
>many|TRBJ2-4|TRBV10-2|-
CASTGTRGEAPKNIQYF
TGCGCCAGCACCGGGACGCGAGGGGAGGCACCGAAAAACATTCAGTACTTC
>few|TRBJ1-4|TRBV12-3/TRBV12-4|TRBD1
CASSQYRGRNEKLFF
TGTGCCAGCAGTCAGTACAGGGGGAGGAATGAAAAACTGTTTTTT
>-|TRBJ2-5|TRBV3-1|-
CASNHPTERQETQYF
TGTGCCAGCAACCACCCGACAGAGAGACAAGAGACCCAGTACTTC
>many|TRBJ2-1|TRBV3-1|-
CASSQMGDGHHNEQFF
TGTGCCAGCAGCCAGATGGGGGACGGTCATCACAATGAGCAGTTCTTC
>-|TRBJ2-7|TRBV5-6|-
CASSRWTGGAGYEQYF
TGTGCCAGCAGTCGGTGGACGGGCGGAGCAGGCTACGAGCAGTACTTC
>many|TRBJ2-5|TRBV12-3/TRBV12-4|-
CASSYQEGGYGQTQYF
TGTGCCAGCAGTTACCAAGAGGGCGGCTATGGCCAGACCCAGTACTTC
>-|TRBJ1-4|TRBV5-1|TRBD1
CASRPGQEDGELFF
TGCGCCAGCAGACCGGGACAGGAGGACGGGGAACTGTTTTTT
>-|TRBJ2-3|TRBV6-1|-
CAGGGAQGSPRSTDTQYF
TGTGCCGGAGGGGGGGCCCAGGGGTCCCCGAGGAGCACAGATACGCAGTATTTT
>-|TRBJ2-2|TRBV29-1|TRBD2
CSVVPSGRRSTGELFF
TGCAGCGTTGTCCCTAGCGGGAGACGTAGCACCGGGGAGCTGTTTTTT
>many|TRBJ2-3|TRBV12-3/TRBV12-4|-
CASSRADTQYF
TGTGCCAGCAGTAGGGCAGATACGCAGTATTTT
>-|TRBJ2-1|TRBV24-1|TRBD2
CATSDRGLADNEQFF
TGTGCCACCAGTGACCGGGGACTAGCGGACAATGAGCAGTTCTTC
>-|TRBJ2-3|TRBV12-3/TRBV12-4|-
CASARMGGGGDTQYF
TGTGCCAGCGCTCGAATGGGGGGGGGCGGGGATACGCAGTATTTT
>many|TRBJ2-7|TRBV20-1|TRBD2
CSARGSSGREQYF
TGCAGTGCCAGGGGGTCTAGCGGGAGAGAGCAGTACTTC
>few|TRBJ1-2|TRBV15|-
CATNPGTGFNYGYTF
TGTGCCACCAACCCCGGGACGGGGTTTAACTATGGCTACACCTTC
>-|TRBJ1-2|TRBV5-1|-
CASSSQGAPGRGGYTF
TGCGCCAGCAGCTCGCAAGGGGCGCCAGGGAGGGGTGGCTACACCTTC